What follows are 32 T cell receptor beta chains derived from one specimen sequenced in a study of identical twins. Each CDR3 protein gets one entry after TCRdb re-called the 5' RACE reads with MiXCR. This sample has approximately 20,000 distinct CDR3 sequences, with just under 70% found just once. Sequencing was performed on memory (CD45RO+) T cells sorted from blood. Source of these receptors: a woman aged 18-29 years in good health. This table probably holds off-target reads from a library built for another chain.

This clonotype ranks as medium-sized. The gene calls are TRBV29-1 and TRBJ2-5; 8 positions match TRBD1. Germline CDR1 is SQVTM and CDR2 is ANQGSEA. There are 12 residues in the CDR3. CDR3 sequence: CTVGQDGETQYF. CDR3 bases: TGCACCGTGGGACAGGACGGGGAGACCCAGTACTTC.

The chain couples TRBV2 to TRBJ2-5; D remains ambiguous. V lost 7 bases and J lost 2, with 20 bases in between. The CDR3 runs to 16 residues. Germline V gene sequence: CDR1 SNHLY, CDR2 FYNNEI. CDR3 sequence reads: CASIGKSEPGQETQYF. The CDR3 DNA reads TGTGCCAGCATCGGAAAAAGTGAGCCTGGACAAGAGACCCAGTACTTC.

This chain joins TRBV15 and TRBJ2-1; tentatively, D is TRBD2 (6 bases). The V gene lost 1 base and the J gene lost 0 bases, with 13 bases spanning the gap. This CDR3 spans 17 amino acids. Germline V gene lookup returns CDR1 LNHNV and CDR2 YYDKDF (reference sequence). CDR3 DNA: TGTGCCACCAGCAGAGGATATAGCGGAACCTCCTACAATGAGCAGTTCTTC. It translates to CATSRGYSGTSYNEQFF.

CDR3 sequence: CASSLSTVIDTQYF. DNA of the CDR3: TGTGCCAGCAGCTTAAGTACGGTTATAGATACGCAGTATTTT. V gene TRBV11-1 combines with J gene TRBJ2-3, with D unclear. The CDR3 has 14 amino acids. Trimming pared 2 bases from V and 5 bases from J, leaving 11 bases between. The V gene's germline CDR1 is SGHAT and CDR2 FQDESV (reference sequence).

The J gene is TRBJ2-5, the V gene TRBV20-1; no definite D call. This CDR3 spans 11 amino acids. Germline V gives CDR1 DFQATT, CDR2 SNEGSKA (reference sequence). Between the trimmed V and J ends, which lost 5 bases and 3 bases, there was a span of 7 bases. The CDR3 spells CSAAGKETQYF. The CDR3 bases are TGCAGTGCTGCAGGCAAAGAGACCCAGTACTTC.

The gene calls are TRBV4-3 and TRBJ2-3; 9 nucleotides align to TRBD1. The CDR3 consists of 18 residues. J was trimmed by 2 bases and V by 0 bases; bases with no gene match: 9. Germline-derived CDR1 and CDR2 are LGHNA and YSLEER. CDR3 amino acids: CASSQDAGDRADTDTQYF. The CDR3 nucleotides read TGCGCCAGCAGCCAAGATGCGGGGGACAGGGCGGACACAGATACGCAGTATTTT.

CDR3 residues: CASSQGTDTDTQYF. The CDR3, as DNA: TGTGCCAGCAGCCAAGGAACAGACACAGATACGCAGTATTTT. The rearrangement links TRBV4-2 to TRBJ2-3; D ambiguous. The CDR3 spans 14 residues. Between the trimmed V and J ends, which lost 1 base and 2 bases, there was a span of 7 bases. The V gene's germline CDR1 is LGHNA and CDR2 YNFKEQ.

Here the CDR3 DNA reads TGTGCCAGCAGTTACTCTGGGGGAGCGTACAATGAGCAGTTCTTC. Translating gives CASSYSGGAYNEQFF. V gene TRBV6-2 or TRBV6-3 combines with J gene TRBJ2-1; D is perhaps TRBD1 or TRBD2 (5 bases each). Per germline, CDR1 MNHEY and CDR2 SVGEGT. V dropped 0 bases and J dropped 4 bases, with 10 bases sitting between them. The CDR3 covers 15 residues.

CDR3 DNA: TGTGCCAGCAGCGTAGATGGGGGGGCCTACGAGCAGTACTTC. The encoded protein is CASSVDGGAYEQYF. The rearrangement joins TRBV9 to TRBJ2-7; 7 bases agree with TRBD2. CDR3 size: 14 residues. CDR1 SGDLS and CDR2 YYNGEE come from the germline V gene. The junction had 2 bases not matched to a gene; V was cut back by 0 bases and J by 2 bases.

The chain is built from TRBV7-2 and TRBJ2-7, with 12 bases that match TRBD2. The germline gives CDR1 SGHTA, CDR2 FQGNSA. V dropped 7 bases and J dropped 5; count of bases not matched to a gene: 12. The CDR3 is made up of 16 amino acids. Written as DNA, the CDR3 is TGTGCCAGCACCGAAACCCGGCCTAGCGGGAGGGACGAGCAGTACTTC. Amino acid sequence: CASTETRPSGRDEQYF.

V and J are TRBV5-4 and TRBJ2-1; the match to TRBD2 covers 14 bases. V trimming: 0 bases; J trimming: 6 bases; junction bases outside the gene matches: 8. Germline V gene data show CDR1 as SGHNT and CDR2 as YYREEE (reference sequence). This CDR3 region has 18 residues. This chain's CDR3 is CASSLGGTSGRRGNEQFF. As DNA, the CDR3 is TGTGCCAGCAGCTTGGGGGGGACTAGCGGGAGAAGGGGCAATGAGCAGTTCTTC. Filled out from reference TRBV5-4 and TRBJ2-1, the complete variable domain reads ETGVTQSPTHLIKTRGQQVTLRCSSQSGHNTVSWYQQALGQGPQFIFQYYREEENGRGNFPPRFSGLQFPNYSSELNVNALELDDSALYLCASSLGGTSGRRGNEQFFGPGTRLTVL.

The chain combines TRBV12-3 or TRBV12-4 with TRBJ2-5; D is ambiguous. V lost 3 bases and J 0 bases, leaving 8 bases between the germline ends. CDR3 length equals 14 residues. The CDR3 sequence is CASSLVQNQETQYF. DNA of the CDR3: TGTGCCAGCAGTTTGGTACAAAACCAAGAGACCCAGTACTTC.

The rearrangement links TRBV4-2 to TRBJ2-5, with D possibly being TRBD2 (5 bases). CDR3 length: 16 amino acids. The V gene's germline CDR1 is LGHNA and CDR2 YNFKEQ. V dropped 1 base and J dropped 2 bases, with 14 bases sitting between them. DNA for the CDR3: TGTGCCAGCAGCCAAGTTCCCCCCTCGGGGCAAGAGACCCAGTACTTC. This sequence encodes CASSQVPPSGQETQYF.

The chain joins TRBV5-1 to TRBJ2-1, with D possibly TRBD2 on 6 matching bases. The CDR3 totals 13 residues. Trimming shortened V by 3 bases and J by 15 bases, and 19 bases separated the two germline ends. The V gene's germline CDR1 is SGHRS and CDR2 YFSETQ. The CDR3 DNA is TGCGCCAGCAGCTCCGAACCAGACGGGGGTAGGTTCTTC. This translates into CASSSEPDGGRFF.

The chain uses TRBV4-1 and TRBJ2-2; possible D gene TRBD2, 6 bases. Germline V lookup: CDR1 MGHRA, CDR2 YSYEKL. The CDR3 contains 19 residues. Trimming removed 1 base from V and 0 bases from J, with 18 bases in between. The CDR3 reads CASSQGQDYAFANTGELFF. CDR3 DNA: TGCGCCAGCAGCCAAGGTCAGGACTACGCGTTCGCGAACACCGGGGAGCTGTTTTTT.

In this sample, this clonotype turned up a few times. The gene calls are TRBV29-1 and TRBJ2-5; D possibly corresponds to TRBD1 (6 bases). Looked up from germline, CDR1 is SQVTM and CDR2 is ANQGSEA. CDR3 length: 17 residues. The V gene lost 0 bases and the J gene lost 7 bases, with 24 bases spanning the gap. CDR3 nucleotide sequence: TGCAGCGTTGAAGATCATCGAGCCGGACAGCTAAGAGCGACCCAGTACTTC. The encoded protein is CSVEDHRAGQLRATQYF.

The gene calls are TRBV6-1 and TRBJ2-7; TRBD2 matches 7 bases. The trim removed 7 bases at V and 4 bases at J, leaving 10 bases unmatched. The CDR3 totals 14 residues. Germline V gives CDR1 MNHNS, CDR2 SASEGT. DNA of the CDR3: TGTGCCAGCATGGGCGGGAGCGGTCTATACGAGCAGTACTTC. This encodes CASMGGSGLYEQYF.

The J gene is TRBJ2-7, the V gene TRBV2; 8 bases agree with TRBD1. This CDR3 contains 12 residues. Germline V gene sequence: CDR1 SNHLY, CDR2 FYNNEI. After removal of 5 bases from V and 5 bases from J, the junction contained 2 bases not matched to a gene. The CDR3 region is CASSRTGNEQYF. The CDR3 DNA reads TGTGCCAGCAGTCGGACAGGGAACGAGCAGTACTTC.

This clonotype was seen once. The chain couples TRBV5-1 to TRBJ2-1, with D maybe TRBD2 (6 bases). The CDR3 is 15 residues long. Germline V gene lookup returns CDR1 SGHRS and CDR2 YFSETQ. V was trimmed by 0 bases and J by 11 bases, leaving 18 bases between them. Here the CDR3 reads CASSLVPRGRDQQFF. CDR3 DNA sequence: TGCGCCAGCAGCTTGGTCCCGAGAGGGCGGGATCAGCAGTTCTTC.

The chain recombines TRBV28 with TRBJ2-5; no firm D call. V was clipped by 4 bases and J by 10 bases, with 19 bases between them. The CDR3 extends over 14 amino acids. Germline lookup yields CDR1 MDHEN and CDR2 SYDVKM. DNA for the CDR3: TGTGCCAGCAGTTCCAAGCAGGTCCAAGGAGACCAGTACTTC. Protein sequence: CASSSKQVQGDQYF.

This rearrangement joins TRBV29-1 to TRBJ2-7; TRBD1 or TRBD2 may be the D gene (5 bases each). Trimming removed 6 bases from V and 4 bases from J, with 10 bases in between. CDR3 length: 11 residues. Germline loops: CDR1 SQVTM, CDR2 ANQGSEA. CDR3: CSVGRGYEQYF. For the CDR3, the DNA is TGCAGCGTGGGACGTGGATACGAGCAGTACTTC.

The chain is built from TRBV6-2 or TRBV6-3 and TRBJ2-7, with 10 bases fitting TRBD1. This CDR3 contains 13 residues. V was clipped by 5 bases and J by 2 bases; unmatched bases: 0. The V gene's germline CDR1 is MNHEY and CDR2 SVGEGT. CDR3 bases: TGTGCCAGCAGTGACAGGGGGCCCTACGAGCAGTACTTC. Translated, it gives CASSDRGPYEQYF.

The V and J genes are TRBV20-1 and TRBJ2-7; D may be TRBD2 (5 bases). V was clipped by 4 bases and J by 4 bases, with 11 bases between them. Germline V gene lookup returns CDR1 DFQATT and CDR2 SNEGSKA (reference sequence). This CDR3 is 12 amino acids long. In DNA, the CDR3 is TGCAGTGCTACCATGGAGGCGTACGAGCAGTACTTC. Translated: CSATMEAYEQYF.

Only a few counts were recorded for this clonotype. The J gene is TRBJ2-1, the V gene TRBV7-2, with D possibly TRBD1 on 7 matching bases. The CDR3 spans 15 residues. V shed 2 bases and J shed 6 bases, with 14 bases lying between them. CDR1 and CDR2 from the germline V gene are SGHTA and FQGNSA. CDR3 DNA sequence: TGTGCCAGCAGCTTACTTGCGGGACAGAGCAATGAGCAGTTCTTC. Encoded protein: CASSLLAGQSNEQFF.

The chain carries TRBV5-4 and TRBJ1-1; the match to TRBD1 covers 8 bases. There are 15 residues in the CDR3. The J segment lost 1 base and the V segment lost 6 bases, leaving 8 bases of the junction unmatched. Looked up from germline, CDR1 is SGHNT and CDR2 is YYREEE (reference sequence). In DNA, the CDR3 is TGTGCCAGCATAAGCCAGGGGGCGGGGAACACTGAAGCTTTCTTT. As protein: CASISQGAGNTEAFF.

V gene TRBV6-2 or TRBV6-3 combines with J gene TRBJ2-3; D is possibly TRBD2 (5 bases). CDR1 and CDR2 from the germline V gene are MNHEY and SVGEGT. The length of the CDR3 is 13 residues. Trimming removed 6 bases from V and 4 bases from J, with 11 bases in between. The DNA of the CDR3 is TGTGCCAGCAGCCTCGCCGGGGCAGATACGCAGTATTTT. Translated: CASSLAGADTQYF.

In its sample, this clonotype was seen a few times. The chain joins TRBV6-1 to TRBJ2-2; the D is unclear. Germline V gene sequence: CDR1 MNHNS, CDR2 SASEGT. The CDR3 is 15 amino acids. V gave up 9 bases and J gave up 4 bases, with 18 bases separating them. The chain's CDR3 is CASIAKWQSTGELFF. CDR3 bases: TGTGCCAGTATTGCTAAGTGGCAGTCCACCGGGGAGCTGTTTTTT.

This chain connects TRBV6-2 or TRBV6-3 to TRBJ2-3, with D possibly TRBD2 on 5 matching bases. V lost 6 bases and J lost 0, with 13 bases in between. The CDR3 length is 15 residues. Germline-derived CDR1 and CDR2 are MNHEY and SVGEGT. The CDR3 here is CASSKRPPSTDTQYF. The CDR3 bases are TGTGCCAGCAGCAAGCGGCCCCCTAGCACAGATACGCAGTATTTT.

J is TRBJ2-3 and V is TRBV11-1, with 10 bases matching TRBD2. Germline V lookup: CDR1 SGHAT, CDR2 FQDESV (reference sequence). This CDR3 is 16 amino acids long. The ends lost 3 bases at V and 4 bases at J; junction bases unmatched: 7. The CDR3, as DNA: TGTGCCAGCAGCTTGAGTTCTAGCGGGAGCTCAGATACGCAGTATTTT. It translates to CASSLSSSGSSDTQYF.

This rearrangement joins TRBV28 to TRBJ2-7, with D maybe TRBD2 (6 bases). CDR1 MDHEN and CDR2 SYDVKM come from the germline V gene. CDR3 length: 16 residues. The ends were cut back, 5 bases at V and 3 bases at J, with 20 bases in the middle. The chain's CDR3 is CASSPSGTLKVYEQYF. CDR3 nucleotides: TGTGCCAGCAGTCCGTCTGGGACTTTGAAGGTCTACGAGCAGTACTTC.

The chain employs TRBV7-6 and TRBJ2-2; 11 nucleotides match TRBD1. Germline V gene data show CDR1 as SGHVS and CDR2 as FNYEAQ. The ends lost 5 bases at V and 3 bases at J; junction bases unmatched: 14. The CDR3 is 19 amino acids. CDR3 sequence: CASSRLTPGTGGDTGELFF. CDR3 nucleotide sequence: TGTGCCAGCAGCAGGCTCACCCCCGGGACAGGGGGTGACACCGGGGAGCTGTTTTTT.

V gene TRBV29-1 combines with J gene TRBJ2-2; weak D call: TRBD2 (6 bases). Per the germline V gene, CDR1 is SQVTM and CDR2 is ANQGSEA. This CDR3 contains 13 residues. Trimming cost V 7 bases and J 6 bases, with 15 bases left between them. This chain's CDR3 is CSARESHSGELFF. CDR3 in DNA: TGCAGCGCTCGGGAGTCTCACTCCGGGGAGCTGTTTTTT.